Below, 30 T cell receptor beta chains from the same sample are listed, as sequenced in a study of cytomegalovirus exposure and HLA in healthy donors (dated by TCRdb to 2016 to 2017). Libraries were made using the immunoSEQ multiplex PCR assay. For the multiplex PCR, a mixture combining 60 forward primers for TCR Vbeta segments and 13 reverse primers for TCR Jbeta segments was used. The table comes from immuneACCESS by way of TCRdb, which keeps in-frame sequences with V and J called. Part of the clones is missing from these tables; in studies checked, under half for an unresolved V gene and the rest for unknown reasons. This sample holds roughly 190,000 clones; over 70% were observed only once. 1.5% to 2% of the sample rests with the top ten. The sequenced material came from PBMCs. The receptors originated from a man between 35 and 55 years old in good health and CMV-seropositive.

The chain carries TRBV2 and TRBJ2-1; 8 bases line up with TRBD2. Germline CDR1 reads SNHLY; CDR2 reads FYNNEI. The CDR3 covers 14 residues. After removal of 7 bases from V and 5 bases from J, the junction contained 7 bases not matched to a gene. The CDR3 loop reads CASMGTRANNEQFF. CDR3 coding DNA: TGTGCCAGCATGGGGACTAGGGCAAACAATGAGCAGTTCTTC.

The chain recombines TRBV6-6 with TRBJ1-1, with 11 positions matching TRBD1. This CDR3 is built from 15 residues. Germline-derived CDR1 and CDR2 are MNHNY and SVGAGI (reference sequence). J gave up 3 bases and V 7 bases, and 7 bases lay outside the gene matches. CDR3 nucleotides: TGTGCCAGCAAAAGGGACAGGGGGGGGGACACTGAAGCTTTCTTT. It codes for CASKRDRGGDTEAFF.

This clone was detected only a few times. This sequence joins TRBV6-5 and TRBJ2-7, with 12 bases identical to TRBD1. The CDR3 consists of 15 residues. Germline lookup yields CDR1 MNHEY and CDR2 SVGAGI. J gave up 5 bases and V 2 bases, and 4 bases lay outside the gene matches. The CDR3 DNA reads TGTGCCAGCAGTTACGGGACAGGGGGCCTCAACGAGCAGTACTTC. Translated: CASSYGTGGLNEQYF.

The chain links TRBV6-5 to TRBJ1-5; D ambiguous. The CDR3 runs 14 residues. The germline gives CDR1 MNHEY, CDR2 SVGAGI. V was clipped by 6 bases and J by 0 bases, with 9 bases between them. The CDR3 loop is CASRAPGSNQPQHF. The CDR3 nucleotides read TGTGCCAGCAGGGCCCCAGGTAGCAATCAGCCCCAGCATTTT.

V and J are TRBV7-7 and TRBJ2-2; TRBD2 aligns across 9 bases. Germline assignment: CDR1 SSHAT and CDR2 FNYEAQ (reference sequence). The junction had 4 bases not matched to a gene; V was cut back by 0 bases and J by 8 bases. The CDR3 runs 15 residues. The CDR3 DNA reads as TGTGCCAGCAGCTTAGCGTCAGCGGGAGGTGGGGAGCTGTTTTTT. The encoded protein is CASSLASAGGGELFF. Full variable domain (remainder filled in from reference TRBV7-7 and TRBJ2-2): GAGVSQSPRYKVTKRGQDVTLRCDPISSHATLYWYQQALGQGPEFLTYFNYEAQPDKSGLPSDRFSAERPEGSISTLTIQRTEQRDSAMYRCASSLASAGGGELFFGEGSRLTVL.

This clone was observed a single time. The rearrangement joins TRBV27 to TRBJ1-1; D is perhaps TRBD1 (5 bases). Trimming took off 8 bases at V and 1 base at J, with 14 bases between the two ends. CDR1 is MNHEY and CDR2 is SMNVEV in the germline V gene (reference sequence). This CDR3 has 14 amino acids. CDR3 amino acids: CASEGAVGNTEAFF. The CDR3 nucleotides read TGTGCCAGCGAAGGGGCGGTAGGGAACACTGAAGCTTTCTTT.

This clone was counted only a few times. This sequence joins TRBV4-3 and TRBJ1-1, with no clear D. The germline V gene encodes CDR1 LGHNA and CDR2 YSLEER. This CDR3 is 15 amino acids long. The germline V and J ends were trimmed by 0 bases and 1 base, with 9 bases remaining between them. The CDR3 coding sequence is TGCGCCAGCAGCCAAGATGAGGCCGGGAACACTGAAGCTTTCTTT. Protein sequence: CASSQDEAGNTEAFF.

This chain links TRBV9 with TRBJ2-1; possible D gene TRBD2, 5 bases. The germline CDR1 and CDR2 sequences are SGDLS and YYNGEE. The CDR3 runs to 16 residues. V shed 6 bases and J shed 2 bases, with 18 bases lying between them. CDR3 region: CASTRGGLATYNEQFF. The CDR3 DNA reads TGTGCCAGCACCCGAGGTGGGCTAGCTACCTACAATGAGCAGTTCTTC.

This clone came up once. This rearrangement joins TRBV5-1 to TRBJ2-7; 9 bases agree with TRBD2. J gave up 2 bases and V 7 bases, and 10 bases lay outside the gene matches. This CDR3 comprises 15 residues. CDR1 and CDR2 (germline): SGHRS, YFSETQ. The CDR3 bases are TGCGCCAGCCGATATAGCGGGGGCGCGCCCTACGAGCAGTACTTC. It codes for CASRYSGGAPYEQYF.

The rearrangement joins TRBV28 to TRBJ2-7; 7 bases fit TRBD1. The germline V gene encodes CDR1 MDHEN and CDR2 SYDVKM. This CDR3 contains 14 residues. The junction had 7 bases not matched to a gene; V was cut back by 7 bases and J by 1 base. The CDR3 here is CASNPGTESYEQYF. The CDR3 nucleotides read TGTGCCAGCAATCCCGGGACAGAGTCCTACGAGCAGTACTTC.

The chain combines TRBV5-1 with TRBJ2-7; D call uncertain. CDR1 and CDR2 from the germline V gene are SGHRS and YFSETQ. V shed 2 bases and J shed 5 bases, with 8 bases lying between them. The length of the CDR3 is 12 residues. The CDR3 reads CASSLPGDEQYF. For the CDR3, the DNA is TGCGCCAGCAGCTTACCGGGTGACGAGCAGTACTTC.

The chain employs TRBV19 and TRBJ2-7; 12 positions agree with TRBD1. CDR3 length equals 14 residues. V dropped 6 bases and J dropped 4; count of bases not matched to a gene: 4. Germline V gene data show CDR1 as LNHDA and CDR2 as SQIVND (reference sequence). The CDR3 DNA reads TGTGCCAGTAGCGGGACAGGGGGCAAATACGAGCAGTACTTC. Translated: CASSGTGGKYEQYF.

V gene TRBV19 combines with J gene TRBJ1-4, with D hard to call. This CDR3 contains 11 residues. Trimming removed 7 bases from V and 8 bases from J, with 8 bases in between. Germline V gene data show CDR1 as LNHDA and CDR2 as SQIVND (reference sequence). The CDR3 is CASTGAEKLFF. The CDR3 bases are TGTGCCAGTACGGGAGCGGAAAAACTGTTTTTT.

This sequence joins TRBV6-5 and TRBJ2-3; possibly TRBD2 for D (6 bases). Trimming cost V 2 bases and J 2 bases, with 11 bases left between them. Per the germline V gene, CDR1 is MNHEY and CDR2 is SVGAGI. CDR3 size: 15 residues. CDR3: CASSYGAGFTDTQYF. CDR3 DNA sequence: TGTGCCAGCAGTTACGGCGCGGGATTCACAGATACGCAGTATTTT.

The chain recombines TRBV30 with TRBJ2-7, with D possibly TRBD1 on 5 matching bases. Per germline, CDR1 GTSNPN and CDR2 SVGIG (reference sequence). The V end lost 5 bases, the J end lost 7 bases, and 18 bases lay between the germline ends. The CDR3 length is 13 residues. Here the CDR3 reads CAWGRGRAAEQYF. The CDR3 DNA reads as TGTGCCTGGGGTAGGGGCCGGGCGGCGGAGCAGTACTTC.

The chain uses TRBV25-1 and TRBJ2-3; 10 bases match TRBD1. This CDR3 spans 18 amino acids. V was clipped by 6 bases and J by 0 bases; unmatched bases: 12. CDR1 MGHDK and CDR2 SYGVNS come from the germline V gene. The DNA of the CDR3 is TGTGCCAGCAGCGGGGGACAGGGGACTTTTTCTAGCACAGATACGCAGTATTTT. Translated, it gives CASSGGQGTFSSTDTQYF.

This clone came up once. The chain joins TRBV5-6 to TRBJ2-3; D gene uncertain. Germline V gives CDR1 SGHDT, CDR2 YYEEEE. Trimming pared 1 base from V and 6 bases from J, leaving 12 bases between. This CDR3 region has 14 residues. In nucleotides, the CDR3 is TGTGCCAGCAGCTTGACCCGCCAGGTGGATACGCAGTATTTT. Residues: CASSLTRQVDTQYF.

The chain uses TRBV4-1 and TRBJ1-6, with 10 positions matching TRBD1. V lost 0 bases to trimming and J lost 2 bases; unmatched junction nucleotides: 4. The CDR3 is 18 amino acids. Germline V lookup: CDR1 MGHRA, CDR2 YSYEKL. The CDR3 protein is CASSQDPDRGTYNSPLHF. CDR3 DNA: TGCGCCAGCAGCCAAGATCCGGACAGGGGGACCTATAATTCACCCCTCCACTTT.

The gene calls are TRBV6-5 and TRBJ2-7; 8 positions match TRBD2. Per the germline V gene, CDR1 is MNHEY and CDR2 is SVGAGI. CDR3 size: 14 residues. After removal of 5 bases from V and 7 bases from J, the junction contained 10 bases not matched to a gene. The CDR3 region has the DNA TGTGCCAGCAGTAGAGCGGGAGTCTCGAGTGAGCAGTACTTC. Residues: CASSRAGVSSEQYF.

The rearrangement joins TRBV9 to TRBJ2-1; 8 nucleotides agree with TRBD2. This CDR3 spans 13 amino acids. Germline V CDR1 and CDR2: SGDLS, YYNGEE. V shed 1 base, J shed 9 bases, and the junction held 3 bases outside the gene matches. The CDR3, as DNA: TGTGCCAGCAGCGTAAGGACTAGCAGTGAGCAGTTCTTC. Protein: CASSVRTSSEQFF.

The V call is TRBV9, the J call TRBJ1-1, with TRBD1 matching 7 bases. The CDR3 is 14 amino acids. Germline lookup yields CDR1 SGDLS and CDR2 YYNGEE. The V segment lost 3 bases and the J segment 3 bases; nucleotides outside the gene matches: 5. As DNA, the CDR3 is TGTGCCAGCAGCGCCCGGGACAGCGACACTGAAGCTTTCTTT. Translating gives CASSARDSDTEAFF.

Only one count was recorded for this clone. The gene calls are TRBV28 and TRBJ1-2, with 7 bases identical to TRBD1. V shed 8 bases, J shed 4 bases, and the junction held 10 bases outside the gene matches. The germline CDR1 and CDR2 sequences are MDHEN and SYDVKM. The CDR3 runs 14 residues. The CDR3 bases are TGTGCCAGCGCCAACCCAGGGGGGATCTATGGCTACACCTTC. This codes for CASANPGGIYGYTF.

This clone was seen a handful of times. J is TRBJ2-5 and V is TRBV9; TRBD2 matches at 14 bases. Trimming cost V 0 bases and J 5 bases; bases outside gene matches: 3. This CDR3 comprises 16 residues. The germline gives CDR1 SGDLS, CDR2 YYNGEE. The DNA for the CDR3 is TGTGCCAGCAGCGTAGCGGGGACTAGCGGGAGTGAGACCCAGTACTTC. Translated, it gives CASSVAGTSGSETQYF.

This chain joins TRBV5-1 and TRBJ1-2; possible D gene TRBD1, 6 bases. CDR1 and CDR2 (germline): SGHRS, YFSETQ. V shed 4 bases and J shed 0 bases, with 19 bases lying between them. This CDR3 has 17 amino acids. CDR3 protein: CASSLEGWGRTNYGYTF. CDR3 coding DNA: TGCGCCAGCAGCCTGGAGGGCTGGGGGCGGACTAACTATGGCTACACCTTC. The full variable domain, in which reference TRBV5-1 and TRBJ1-2 provide the parts outside the CDR3, is KAGVTQTPRYLIKTRGQQVTLSCSPISGHRSVSWYQQTPGQGLQFLFEYFSETQRNKGNFPGRFSGRQFSNSRSEMNVSTLELGDSALYLCASSLEGWGRTNYGYTFGSGTRLTVV.

This chain's CDR3 is CASSFGGTGETQYF. Here the CDR3 DNA reads TGTGCCAGTAGTTTCGGCGGGACAGGTGAGACCCAGTACTTC. The gene calls are TRBV19 and TRBJ2-5, with TRBD1 matching 8 bases. Germline assignment: CDR1 LNHDA and CDR2 SQIVND (reference sequence). J lost 5 bases, V lost 5 bases, and 7 bases had no gene match. The CDR3 is 14 residues long.

The chain combines TRBV6-1 with TRBJ1-3; no firm D call. CDR3 length: 14 residues. V was shortened by 2 bases and J by 4 bases, with 9 bases between the two germline ends. Germline V gives CDR1 MNHNS, CDR2 SASEGT. The chain's CDR3 is CASSELLSGNTIYF. The CDR3 coding sequence is TGTGCCAGCAGTGAACTGTTGAGCGGAAACACCATATATTTT.

The CDR3: CSGRGGTGRTEAFF. The CDR3 bases are TGCAGCGGGCGGGGGGGAACGGGTCGGACTGAAGCTTTCTTT. The chain has TRBV29-1 and TRBJ1-1, with a possible D match to TRBD1 (5 bases). The CDR3 loop spans 14 amino acids. Germline CDR1 is SQVTM and CDR2 is ANQGSEA. Between the trimmed V and J ends, which lost 7 bases and 5 bases, there was a span of 20 bases.

This chain uses TRBV6-5 with TRBJ2-1; 7 positions match TRBD2. CDR3 length equals 14 residues. V trimming: 6 bases; J trimming: 5 bases; junction bases outside the gene matches: 7. Germline CDR1 reads MNHEY; CDR2 reads SVGAGI. CDR3 amino acids: CASRRDYANNEQFF. CDR3 DNA: TGTGCCAGCAGAAGGGACTACGCCAACAATGAGCAGTTCTTC.

This chain links TRBV6-1 with TRBJ2-1, with 8 bases matching TRBD2. The CDR3 runs to 12 residues. Germline V gene lookup returns CDR1 MNHNS and CDR2 SASEGT. The V segment lost 5 bases and the J segment 15 bases; nucleotides outside the gene matches: 9. The CDR3 protein is CASSSSGLVRFF. The CDR3 DNA reads TGTGCCAGCAGTTCCTCGGGACTAGTGCGGTTCTTC.

The chain combines TRBV7-9 with TRBJ2-7, with 8 bases matching TRBD2. The CDR3 consists of 16 residues. The V gene's germline CDR1 is SEHNR and CDR2 FQNEAQ (reference sequence). V lost 5 bases, J lost 4 bases, and 13 bases stayed unmatched. CDR3 bases: TGTGCCAGCAGCCCGCCAGCGGGAGCGGGATTATACGAGCAGTACTTC. Translating gives CASSPPAGAGLYEQYF.